These T cell receptor beta chains were read from a single sample in a study of T cells in Graves' hyperthyroidism and ophthalmopathy. TCRdb reprocessed the multiplex PCR reads via MiXCR and lists one record per CDR3 protein. The sample consists of 640,000 or so distinct CDR3 sequences, 13% to 15% of them appearing once. The sample taken for sequencing was blood. These receptors came from a woman between 18 and 29 years old with Graves' ophthalmopathy. Each CDR3 is given with its conserved first and last residue. A D gene is named only where the DNA matches it firmly. Some rows have no size entry. The others give once, few or many, or a class for an expanded clone.

J | size | V | length | D | CDR3 | DNA
TRBJ1-1 | NA | TRBV6-5 | 12 | NA | CASSYRGREAFF | TGTGCCAGCAGTTACAGGGGCAGGGAAGCTTTCTTT
TRBJ1-1 | many | TRBV12-3/TRBV12-4 | 15 | TRBD1 | CASSPGQGAYTEAFF | TGTGCCAGCAGTCCTGGACAGGGGGCTTACACTGAAGCTTTCTTT
TRBJ2-1 | NA | TRBV12-3/TRBV12-4 | 19 | TRBD2 | CASRGQPAGGLSSYNEQFF | TGTGCCAGCAGGGGACAGCCGGCGGGAGGGCTCAGCTCCTACAATGAGCAGTTCTTC
TRBJ2-1 | many | TRBV30 | 15 | TRBD2 | CAWTPWAGDGDEQFF | TGTGCCTGGACCCCATGGGCGGGAGACGGGGATGAGCAGTTCTTC
TRBJ2-3 | many | TRBV6-2/TRBV6-3 | 15 | NA | CASTLTPTRTDTQYF | TGTGCCAGCACTCTGACACCGACGCGCACAGATACGCAGTATTTT
TRBJ2-7 | few | TRBV19 | 14 | NA | CASSPQGRVEGQYF | TGTGCCAGTAGTCCCCAGGGCCGGGTAGAAGGGCAGTACTTC
TRBJ2-2 | many | TRBV7-7 | 16 | TRBD2 | CASSLEVAGVTGELFF | TGTGCTAGCAGCTTAGAAGTAGCGGGAGTCACCGGGGAGCTGTTTTTT
TRBJ1-3 | NA | TRBV4-1 | 16 | NA | CASSQVPQGRGNTIYF | TGCGCCAGCAGCCAAGTGCCCCAGGGACGGGGAAACACCATATATTTT
TRBJ1-2 | few | TRBV4-2 | 14 | TRBD1 | CASSQGQGYEGYTF | TGTGCCAGCAGCCAAGGACAGGGGTACGAAGGCTACACCTTC
TRBJ2-7 | many | TRBV2 | 14 | NA | CASSGAGSSYEQYF | TGTGCCAGCAGTGGGGCAGGCTCCTCCTACGAGCAGTACTTC
TRBJ2-1 | many | TRBV3-1 | 15 | NA | CASSQDGTNYNEQFF | TGTGCCAGCAGCCAAGATGGGACGAATTACAATGAGCAGTTCTTC
TRBJ2-5 | many | TRBV12-3/TRBV12-4 | 16 | TRBD2 | CASSFGTSGVQETQYF | TGTGCCAGCAGTTTCGGTACTAGCGGGGTCCAAGAGACCCAGTACTTC
TRBJ2-1 | NA | TRBV4-3 | 13 | NA | CASSQGTGFEQFF | TGCGCCAGCAGCCAAGGTACTGGGTTTGAGCAGTTCTTC
TRBJ1-1 | few | TRBV25-1 | 15 | NA | CASSESPYGNTEAFF | TGTGCCAGCAGTGAATCCCCCTACGGGAACACTGAAGCTTTCTTT
TRBJ1-1 | few | TRBV13 | 18 | TRBD1 | CASSPGGQSRGGGTEAFF | TGTGCCAGCTCCCCCGGGGGACAGAGTAGAGGTGGAGGCACTGAAGCTTTCTTT
TRBJ1-5 | many | TRBV12-3/TRBV12-4 | 14 | NA | CASSHSMSNQPQHF | TGTGCCAGCAGTCACAGCATGAGCAATCAGCCCCAGCATTTT
TRBJ2-1 | NA | TRBV7-9 | 15 | TRBD2 | CASSLSGRSYNEQFF | TGTGCCAGCAGCCTCAGCGGGAGATCATACAATGAGCAGTTCTTC
TRBJ1-5 | few | TRBV20-1 | 17 | TRBD1 | CSARDWRDRGRDQPQHF | TGCAGTGCTAGAGATTGGAGGGACAGGGGTCGGGATCAGCCCCAGCATTTT
TRBJ1-1 | few | TRBV9 | 14 | NA | CASSVVQGPSEAFF | TGTGCCAGCAGCGTAGTCCAGGGACCAAGTGAAGCTTTCTTT
TRBJ1-5 | many | TRBV7-8 | 16 | TRBD1 | CASSSGTGGSNQPQHF | TGTGCCAGCAGCTCAGGGACAGGGGGCTCCAATCAGCCCCAGCATTTT
TRBJ2-7 | NA | TRBV9 | 15 | TRBD1 | CASSVEGTGNYEQYF | TGTGCCAGCAGCGTAGAGGGGACAGGGAACTACGAGCAGTACTTC
TRBJ1-1 | many | TRBV30 | 13 | TRBD1 | CAWSGTGRPEAFF | TGTGCCTGGAGTGGGACAGGGAGGCCTGAAGCTTTCTTT
TRBJ1-1 | many | TRBV6-1 | 11 | NA | CASTRDTEAFF | TGTGCCAGCACGCGGGACACTGAAGCTTTCTTT
TRBJ2-7 | NA | TRBV14 | 16 | NA | CASSHYSRRDVYEQYF | TGTGCCAGCAGCCACTACTCCAGGAGGGATGTCTACGAGCAGTACTTC
TRBJ1-3 | few | TRBV12-3/TRBV12-4 | 18 | TRBD1 | CASSFLLGAGGGGNTIYF | TGTGCCAGCAGTTTTCTATTGGGAGCAGGGGGCGGTGGAAACACCATATATTTT
TRBJ2-1 | NA | TRBV7-3 | 16 | NA | CASSQEEASHYNEQFF | TGCGCCAGCAGCCAAGAGGAGGCTAGCCATTACAATGAGCAGTTCTTC
TRBJ2-7 | many | TRBV2 | 15 | NA | CASSGTGAVTYEQYF | TGTGCCAGCAGTGGTACCGGGGCTGTTACCTACGAGCAGTACTTC
TRBJ1-5 | many | TRBV30 | 13 | NA | CAWQDSGNQPQHF | TGTGCCTGGCAGGACAGTGGGAATCAGCCCCAGCATTTT
TRBJ2-3 | many | TRBV7-3 | 14 | NA | CASREQPGSDTQYF | TGTGCCAGCAGAGAACAACCCGGGTCAGATACGCAGTATTTT
TRBJ2-7 | many | TRBV30 | 17 | NA | CAWSVRAGRGALYEQYF | TGTGCCTGGAGTGTACGGGCGGGCAGGGGTGCTCTCTACGAGCAGTACTTC
TRBJ2-1 | many | TRBV11-1 | 15 | NA | CASSLVGRLGNEQFF | TGTGCCAGCAGCTTAGTGGGGAGGCTCGGGAATGAGCAGTTCTTC
TRBJ1-4 | many | TRBV12-3/TRBV12-4 | 13 | NA | CASSPPSSEKLFF | TGTGCCAGCAGCCCCCCCAGCAGTGAAAAACTGTTTTTT
TRBJ2-7 | many | TRBV20-1 | 13 | NA | CSVQGGSSYEQYF | TGCAGTGTCCAGGGGGGTTCCTCCTACGAGCAGTACTTC
TRBJ2-7 | many | TRBV5-1 | 14 | TRBD1 | CASSGTGGSYEQYF | TGTGCCAGCAGCGGGACAGGGGGCTCCTACGAGCAGTACTTC
TRBJ2-1 | many | TRBV7-3 | 13 | NA | CASSPQGFDEQFF | TGTGCCAGCAGCCCCCAAGGGTTCGATGAGCAGTTCTTC
TRBJ2-1 | NA | TRBV6-1 | 13 | NA | CASKVECDGPGFF | TGTGCCAGCAAAGTGGAATGTGATGGGCCTGGGTTCTTC
TRBJ1-4 | few | TRBV5-8 | 15 | TRBD1 | CASSRPGTGIEKLFF | TGTGCCAGCAGCCGTCCCGGGACAGGGATTGAAAAACTGTTTTTT
TRBJ2-1 | many | TRBV20-1 | 16 | NA | CSARGKDRYFVHEQFF | TGCAGTGCTAGAGGGAAGGACCGATACTTTGTCCATGAGCAGTTCTTC
TRBJ2-3 | NA | TRBV9 | 14 | NA | CASSVGAITDTQYF | TGTGCCAGCAGCGTAGGGGCTATCACAGATACGCAGTATTTT
TRBJ2-1 | few | TRBV20-1 | 17 | TRBD2 | CSAKYRPGTSTNNEQFF | TGCAGTGCTAAGTACAGACCCGGGACTAGCACTAACAATGAGCAGTTCTTC
TRBJ1-5 | few | TRBV29-1 | 14 | NA | CSVALDGNYQPQHF | TGCAGCGTTGCACTGGACGGGAATTATCAGCCCCAGCATTTT
TRBJ1-1 | many | TRBV7-9 | 14 | NA | CASSVTAPTTEAFF | TGTGCCAGCAGCGTGACAGCCCCAACCACTGAAGCTTTCTTT
TRBJ2-2 | few | TRBV9 | 14 | NA | CASRGAARTGELFF | TGTGCCAGCCGGGGAGCGGCGCGGACCGGGGAGCTGTTTTTT
TRBJ1-2 | many | TRBV7-3 | 14 | TRBD1 | CASSIDRGGDGYTF | TGTGCCAGCAGCATCGACAGGGGCGGGGATGGCTACACCTTC
TRBJ2-5 | many | TRBV18 | 12 | NA | CASSAFQETQYF | TGTGCCAGCTCAGCGTTCCAAGAGACCCAGTACTTC
TRBJ1-2 | few | TRBV19 | 13 | TRBD1 | CASKQGRSYGYTF | TGTGCCAGCAAACAGGGGAGAAGCTATGGCTACACCTTC
TRBJ1-2 | NA | TRBV29-1 | 15 | TRBD1 | CSVEDQGQGPYGYTF | TGCAGCGTTGAAGATCAGGGACAGGGCCCATATGGCTACACCTTC
TRBJ2-3 | many | TRBV6-1 | 12 | NA | CASSEYRDTQYF | TGTGCCAGCAGTGAATACCGGGATACGCAGTATTTT
TRBJ2-5 | many | TRBV25-1 | 16 | NA | CASSEYIGSLQETQYF | TGTGCCAGCAGTGAATATATCGGCAGCCTCCAAGAGACCCAGTACTTC
TRBJ2-3 | few | TRBV4-3 | 17 | TRBD2 | CASSPSRTSGTADTQYF | TGCGCCAGCAGCCCGAGCCGGACTAGCGGGACGGCAGATACGCAGTATTTT
TRBJ1-5 | few | TRBV19 | 14 | NA | CASTVGHTIGPQHF | TGTGCCAGTACAGTGGGACACACAATCGGGCCCCAGCATTTT
TRBJ1-5 | few | TRBV19 | 16 | NA | CASSIGLGDINQPQHF | TGTGCCAGTAGTATCGGTCTAGGGGATATCAATCAGCCCCAGCATTTT
TRBJ2-7 | many | TRBV7-2 | 14 | TRBD1 | CASSFDRGGYEQYF | TGTGCCAGCAGCTTTGACAGGGGAGGCTACGAGCAGTACTTC
TRBJ1-4 | many | TRBV10-3 | 14 | NA | CAISDGGNNEKLFF | TGTGCCATCAGTGATGGGGGAAATAATGAAAAACTGTTTTTT
TRBJ2-4 | NA | TRBV7-2 | 19 | TRBD1 | CASSHPGTGEDLAKNIQYF | TGTGCCAGCAGCCATCCGGGGACAGGGGAAGATCTAGCCAAAAACATTCAGTACTTC
TRBJ2-1 | few | TRBV30 | 15 | TRBD2 | CALRTSGRMYNEQFF | TGTGCCTTGCGGACTAGCGGGAGGATGTACAATGAGCAGTTCTTC
TRBJ2-1 | many | TRBV7-9 | 11 | NA | CASSRVDEQFF | TGTGCCAGCAGCCGCGTCGATGAGCAGTTCTTC
TRBJ2-7 | NA | TRBV7-8 | 14 | TRBD1 | CASSGGDRGNEQYF | TGTGCCAGCAGCGGGGGGGACAGGGGTAACGAGCAGTACTTC